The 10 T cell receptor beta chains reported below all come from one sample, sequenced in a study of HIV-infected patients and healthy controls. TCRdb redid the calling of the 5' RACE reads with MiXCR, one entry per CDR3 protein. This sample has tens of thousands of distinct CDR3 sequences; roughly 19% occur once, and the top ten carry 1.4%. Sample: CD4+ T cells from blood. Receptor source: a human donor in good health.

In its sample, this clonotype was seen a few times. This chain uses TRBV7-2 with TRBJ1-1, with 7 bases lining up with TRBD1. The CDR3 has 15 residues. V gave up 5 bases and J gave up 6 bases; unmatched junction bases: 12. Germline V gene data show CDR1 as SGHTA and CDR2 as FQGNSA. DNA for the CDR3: TGTGCCAGCAGCCGGCGGACAGGTGGTGACGCTGAAGCTTTCTTT. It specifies CASSRRTGGDAEAFF.

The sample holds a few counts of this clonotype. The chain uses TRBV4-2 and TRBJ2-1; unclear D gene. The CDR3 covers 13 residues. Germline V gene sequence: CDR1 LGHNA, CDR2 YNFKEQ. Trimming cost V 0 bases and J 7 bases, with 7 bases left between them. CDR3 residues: CASSQEDQNEQFF. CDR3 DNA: TGTGCCAGCAGCCAAGAGGACCAGAATGAGCAGTTCTTC.

CDR3 protein: CSVGGRGRGTEAFF. The CDR3 DNA follows: TGCAGCGTTGGTGGCAGGGGGCGAGGCACTGAAGCTTTCTTT. The genes are TRBV29-1 and TRBJ1-1; 8 bases fit TRBD1. The CDR3 sequence is 14 residues long. The J segment lost 4 bases and the V segment lost 4 bases, leaving 8 bases of the junction unmatched. CDR1 is SQVTM and CDR2 is ANQGSEA in the germline V gene.

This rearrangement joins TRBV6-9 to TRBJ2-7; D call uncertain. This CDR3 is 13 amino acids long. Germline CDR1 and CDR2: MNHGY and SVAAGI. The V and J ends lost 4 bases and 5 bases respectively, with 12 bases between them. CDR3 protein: CASSSARVHEQYF. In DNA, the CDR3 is TGTGCCAGCAGTTCGGCTAGGGTCCACGAGCAGTACTTC.

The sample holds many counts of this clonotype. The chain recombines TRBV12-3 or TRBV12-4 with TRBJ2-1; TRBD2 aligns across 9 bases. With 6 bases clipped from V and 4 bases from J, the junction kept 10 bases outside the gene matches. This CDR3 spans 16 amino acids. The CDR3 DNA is TGTGCCAGCAGGCAGGGAGTTCTAGCGGGGTACAATGAGCAGTTCTTC. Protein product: CASRQGVLAGYNEQFF.

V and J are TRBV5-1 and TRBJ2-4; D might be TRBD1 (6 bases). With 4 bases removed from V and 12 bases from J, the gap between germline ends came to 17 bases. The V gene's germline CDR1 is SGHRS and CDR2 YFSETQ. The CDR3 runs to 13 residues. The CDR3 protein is CASSPGPGATQYF. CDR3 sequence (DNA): TGCGCCAGCAGCCCCGGCCCAGGGGCCACTCAGTACTTC.

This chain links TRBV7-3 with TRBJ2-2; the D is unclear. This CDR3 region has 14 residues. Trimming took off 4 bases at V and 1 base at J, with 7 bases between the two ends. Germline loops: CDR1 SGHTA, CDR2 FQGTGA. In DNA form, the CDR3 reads TGTGCCAGCAGCTCGGGCCAGAACACCGGGGAGCTGTTTTTT. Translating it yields CASSSGQNTGELFF. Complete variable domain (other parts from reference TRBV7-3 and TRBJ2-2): GAGVSQTPSNKVTEKGKYVELRCDPISGHTALYWYRQSLGQGPEFLIYFQGTGAADDSGLPNDRFFAVRPEGSVSTLKIQRTERGDSAVYLCASSSGQNTGELFFGEGSRLTVL.

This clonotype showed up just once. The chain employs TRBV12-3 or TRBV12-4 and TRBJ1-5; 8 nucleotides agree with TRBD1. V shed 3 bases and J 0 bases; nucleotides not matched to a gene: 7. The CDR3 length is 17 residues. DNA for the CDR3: TGTGCCAGCAGTTTTCGGACAGGGTGGGATAGCAATCAGCCCCAGCATTTT. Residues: CASSFRTGWDSNQPQHF.

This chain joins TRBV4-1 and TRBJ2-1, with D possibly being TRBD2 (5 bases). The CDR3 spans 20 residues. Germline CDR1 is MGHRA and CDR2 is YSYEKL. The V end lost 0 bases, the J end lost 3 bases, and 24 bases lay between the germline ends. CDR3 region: CASSQDRANFRIRDYNEQFF. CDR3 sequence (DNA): TGCGCCAGCAGCCAAGACCGAGCAAACTTTCGGATTCGGGACTACAATGAGCAGTTCTTC.

In DNA form, the CDR3 reads TGTGCCAGCACCCCTGTCGCGAGACAGGGCACAGATACGCAGTATTTT. Translating it yields CASTPVARQGTDTQYF. The V call is TRBV5-5, the J call TRBJ2-3, with D maybe TRBD1 (6 bases). Germline-derived CDR1 and CDR2 are SGHKS and YYEKEE (reference sequence). The CDR3 runs 16 residues. V was cut by 6 bases and J by 1 base, with 18 bases left in between.